The TCR beta chain under discussion was sequenced for a study of blood T cell repertoires in COVID-19. The protocol was immunoSEQ multiplex PCR, while the TCRdb copy is restricted to in-frame clones and leaves out a portion. The sample includes over 100,000 clones, more than 85% of them seen just once. The V end was cut by 3 bases, the J end by 4 bases, with 12 bases between. Germline CDR1 reads MDHEN; CDR2 reads SYDVKM. CDR3 size: 14 residues. The sample consisted of peripheral blood. The chain has TRBV28 and TRBJ1-1, with a tentative D call TRBD1 (5 bases). The sequence derives from a man aged 50-59 years with active or convalescent COVID-19. The CDR3 region has the DNA TGTGCCAGCAGTTTGAGGGTGGGGGGCACTGAAGCTTTCTTT. Translating it yields CASSLRVGGTEAFF.